The 20 T cell receptor beta chains listed next were all sequenced from one sample in a study of siplizumab effects on memory and regulatory T cells. The assay was immunoSEQ multiplex PCR, and TCRdb's table has in-frame clones only and misses some. The table records 99,000 or so clones, roughly 92% of them present only once. Sequencing used Tregs sorted from blood. These receptors were taken from a human donor in good health.

The chain joins TRBV5-1 to TRBJ2-3; 10 bases map to TRBD2. This CDR3 region has 12 residues. CDR1 and CDR2 from the germline V gene are SGHRS and YFSETQ. The V segment lost 4 bases and the J segment 11 bases; nucleotides outside the gene matches: 4. CDR3 coding DNA: TGCGCCAGCAGCCCCGGGACTAGCGAGCAGTATTTT. Translating it yields CASSPGTSEQYF.

The rearrangement uses TRBV19 and TRBJ2-2; D gene unclear. CDR3 length: 12 amino acids. V was pared by 4 bases and J by 7 bases, with 7 bases between. Germline-derived CDR1 and CDR2 are LNHDA and SQIVND (reference sequence). The CDR3: CASSRGIGELFF. The CDR3 DNA sequence: TGTGCCAGTAGTAGGGGAATCGGGGAGCTGTTTTTT.

This sequence joins TRBV6-5 and TRBJ2-7; 8 bases match TRBD1. This CDR3 contains 13 residues. Trimming took 7 bases from V and 9 from J; bases not matched to a gene: 11. The V gene's germline CDR1 is MNHEY and CDR2 SVGAGI. The CDR3 DNA follows: TGTGCCAGCACTTCCGGGACAGGAAGGACGCAGTACTTC. Translating gives CASTSGTGRTQYF.

The CDR3 DNA reads as TGTGCCAGCAGTCGCGCCCTAGCGGGGGGTTACGAGCAGTACTTC. Protein: CASSRALAGGYEQYF. This chain links TRBV6-5 with TRBJ2-7, with 11 bases aligning to TRBD2. Per germline, CDR1 MNHEY and CDR2 SVGAGI. V was pared by 5 bases and J by 4 bases, with 7 bases of the junction left unmatched. The CDR3 is made up of 15 amino acids.

This chain uses TRBV27 with TRBJ1-1; TRBD1 might be the D (6 bases). V was pared by 6 bases and J by 7 bases, with 30 bases between. The CDR3 contains 18 residues. Germline lookup yields CDR1 MNHEY and CDR2 SMNVEV (reference sequence). This chain's CDR3 is CASRPARGGALGTREAFF. The CDR3 coding sequence is TGTGCCAGCAGGCCCGCCCGGGGGGGGGCGTTGGGGACTCGTGAAGCTTTCTTT.

The chain carries TRBV30 and TRBJ1-6, with D hard to call. V dropped 3 bases and J dropped 10 bases, with 13 bases sitting between them. The CDR3 sequence is 13 residues long. Germline CDR1 reads GTSNPN; CDR2 reads SVGIG (reference sequence). CDR3 in DNA: TGTGCCTGGAGAGTAAACTTGAGGTCACCCCTCCACTTT. Its translation: CAWRVNLRSPLHF.

The chain joins TRBV11-3 to TRBJ2-7, with a weak D call TRBD2 (6 bases). The length of the CDR3 is 14 residues. CDR1 SGHNT and CDR2 YENEEA come from the germline V gene. V lost 1 base to trimming and J lost 0 bases, with 7 bases between them. This CDR3 reads CASSLVAVSYEQYF. The CDR3 DNA reads TGTGCCAGCAGCTTAGTAGCGGTCTCCTACGAGCAGTACTTC.

This chain uses TRBV4-1 with TRBJ2-5, with 8 bases fitting TRBD1. V lost 8 bases and J lost 5; bases outside the gene matches: 10. CDR3 length: 14 amino acids. The germline CDR1 and CDR2 sequences are MGHRA and YSYEKL. CDR3 DNA sequence: TGCGCCAGCGTAACTCGCAGGGGGCTGGAGACCCAGTACTTC. This encodes CASVTRRGLETQYF.

The rearrangement uses TRBV5-1 and TRBJ2-5; 12 bases agree with TRBD1. CDR1 and CDR2 (germline): SGHRS, YFSETQ. Trimming removed 0 bases from V and 4 bases from J; junction bases left unmatched: 1. CDR3 length: 15 amino acids. The CDR3 DNA follows: TGCGCCAGCAGCTTGGTGGGACAGGGGGCAGAGACCCAGTACTTC. This gives the protein CASSLVGQGAETQYF.

V gene TRBV7-9 combines with J gene TRBJ1-4; no clear D gene. Germline V gives CDR1 SEHNR, CDR2 FQNEAQ (reference sequence). The CDR3 has 15 amino acids. V was trimmed by 0 bases and J by 4 bases, leaving 9 bases between them. The CDR3 DNA follows: TGTGCCAGCAGCTTAGCTGATTGGGGTAATGAAAAACTGTTTTTT. This translates into CASSLADWGNEKLFF.

This chain links TRBV14 with TRBJ2-2; TRBD2 matches at 9 bases. There are 16 residues in the CDR3. Germline loops: CDR1 SGHDN, CDR2 FVKESK. Trimming at V came to 4 bases and at J to 3 bases, leaving 6 bases not matched to a gene. CDR3 sequence reads: CASSPGLAFDTGELFF. CDR3 nucleotides: TGTGCCAGCAGCCCCGGACTAGCGTTTGACACCGGGGAGCTGTTTTTT.

This chain uses TRBV30 with TRBJ1-3, with unresolved D. There are 15 residues in the CDR3. In germline, CDR1 is GTSNPN, CDR2 SVGIG (reference sequence). Trimming pared 4 bases from V and 0 bases from J, leaving 13 bases between. CDR3 region: CAWTYGPISGNTIYF. For the CDR3, the DNA is TGTGCCTGGACCTATGGACCGATCTCTGGAAACACCATATATTTT.

The chain recombines TRBV19 with TRBJ1-2; D might be TRBD1 (6 bases). With 4 bases removed from V and 5 bases from J, the gap between germline ends came to 17 bases. The germline gives CDR1 LNHDA, CDR2 SQIVND (reference sequence). The CDR3 consists of 15 residues. The CDR3 nucleotides read TGTGCCAGTAGTAGAACAGGGCTCACCCTTTATGGCTACACCTTC. Its protein is CASSRTGLTLYGYTF.

The V and J genes are TRBV10-3 and TRBJ2-2; either TRBD1 or TRBD2 may supply D (5 bases each). Germline V gene data show CDR1 as ENHRY and CDR2 as SYGVKD. The CDR3 is 14 residues long. V dropped 3 bases and J dropped 6 bases, with 11 bases sitting between them. CDR3 in DNA: TGTGCCATCAGTGAACTAGGGGTTGCCGGGGAGCTGTTTTTT. Encoded protein: CAISELGVAGELFF.

This chain joins TRBV7-6 and TRBJ1-1; D is undetermined. Germline V gene data show CDR1 as SGHVS and CDR2 as FNYEAQ. V gave up 2 bases and J gave up 1 base, with 8 bases separating them. This CDR3 contains 14 residues. The CDR3 region is CASSLSRRNTEAFF. The CDR3 DNA reads TGTGCCAGCAGCTTAAGCCGGCGGAACACTGAAGCTTTCTTT.

The chain links TRBV4-1 to TRBJ2-2; a possible D gene is TRBD1 (6 bases). The germline V and J ends were trimmed by 2 bases and 7 bases, with 11 bases remaining between them. CDR3 length: 14 residues. Germline assignment: CDR1 MGHRA and CDR2 YSYEKL. CDR3 bases: TGCGCCAGCAGCCAATTTGGGGGCGTCGGGGAGCTGTTTTTT. Amino acids: CASSQFGGVGELFF.

The chain uses TRBV27 and TRBJ2-7; D might be TRBD1 (5 bases). V lost 5 bases to trimming and J lost 0 bases, with 14 bases between them. This CDR3 comprises 15 residues. The germline gives CDR1 MNHEY, CDR2 SMNVEV (reference sequence). The DNA of the CDR3 is TGTGCCAGCAGTCCAACAGGTTGGCACTCCTACGAGCAGTACTTC. It codes for CASSPTGWHSYEQYF.

V gene TRBV11-2 combines with J gene TRBJ2-5; TRBD1 matches at 8 bases. J was trimmed by 1 base and V by 9 bases; bases with no gene match: 4. In germline, CDR1 is SGHAT, CDR2 FQNNGV. The CDR3 has 13 amino acids. This CDR3 reads CASTGTGQETQYF. The CDR3 DNA is TGTGCCAGTACCGGGACAGGCCAAGAGACCCAGTACTTC.

The chain employs TRBV5-4 and TRBJ2-1; D is ambiguous. Trimming cost V 4 bases and J 4 bases, with 9 bases left between them. Germline values: CDR1 SGHNT, CDR2 YYREEE (reference sequence). The CDR3 is 13 residues long. In nucleotides, the CDR3 is TGTGCCAGCAGCCACCCCAATTACAATGAGCAGTTCTTC. Translated, it gives CASSHPNYNEQFF.

J is TRBJ1-1 and V is TRBV15; 7 nucleotides agree with TRBD1. The CDR3 consists of 14 residues. V lost 5 bases, J lost 4 bases, and 7 bases stayed unmatched. From germline, CDR1 is LNHNV and CDR2 YYDKDF (reference sequence). CDR3: CATSRIQGVTEAFF. In DNA, the CDR3 is TGTGCCACCAGCCGAATTCAGGGGGTCACTGAAGCTTTCTTT.